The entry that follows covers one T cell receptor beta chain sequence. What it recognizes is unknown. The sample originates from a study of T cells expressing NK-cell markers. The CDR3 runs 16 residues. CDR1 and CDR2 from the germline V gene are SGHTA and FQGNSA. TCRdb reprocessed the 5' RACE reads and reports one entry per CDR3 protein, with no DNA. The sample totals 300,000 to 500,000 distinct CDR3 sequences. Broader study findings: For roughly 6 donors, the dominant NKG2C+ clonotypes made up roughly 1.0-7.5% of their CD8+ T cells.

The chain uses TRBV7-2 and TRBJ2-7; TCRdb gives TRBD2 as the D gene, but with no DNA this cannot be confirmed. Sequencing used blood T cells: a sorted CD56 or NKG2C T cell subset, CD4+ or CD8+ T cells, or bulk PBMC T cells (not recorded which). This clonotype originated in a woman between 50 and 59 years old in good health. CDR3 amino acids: CASSSRKAGGAYEQYF.